Included here is one T cell receptor (beta chain) sequence, with context. Its target is not known. The data belong to a study of identical twins. General observations from the study: Fewer insertions marked abundant cord blood beta clonotypes; young adult naive trended weakly, memory not at all. Among out-of-frame alpha sequences shared by twins, low generation probability occurred in excess.

A single record per CDR3 protein comes from TCRdb applying MiXCR to the 5' RACE reads. The repertoire holds some 1,700,000 distinct CDR3 sequences, with 25% to 35% as singletons. Healthy Caucasian donors formed the entire cohort. The germline V gene encodes CDR1 DFQATT and CDR2 SNEGSKA (reference sequence). V lost 4 bases, J lost 6 bases, and 16 bases lay in between. The length of the CDR3 is 14 residues. Sequenced input: cord blood. The sequence was collected from a newborn girl in good health. The V call is TRBV20-1, the J call TRBJ1-5; possible D gene TRBD1, 6 bases. This chain's CDR3 is CSATARWGPQPQHF. Here the CDR3 DNA reads TGCAGTGCTACAGCCAGGTGGGGGCCTCAGCCCCAGCATTTT.